The 7 T cell receptor beta chains below were found in one sample sequenced in a study of cytomegalovirus exposure and HLA in healthy donors. In the PCR, 60 Vbeta and 13 Jbeta primers were used. The table came from immunoSEQ multiplex PCR; TCRdb's copy has only in-frame clones and leaves some out. This table has around 130,000 clones, approximately 81% appearing once. Sample: PBMCs. These receptors were obtained from a woman aged 40 to 49 in good health and CMV-seronegative.

This clone has only a few counts. V usage is TRBV2 and J usage is TRBJ2-1; 10 bases are shared with TRBD2. Germline V lookup: CDR1 SNHLY, CDR2 FYNNEI. The junction had 7 bases not matched to a gene; V was cut back by 4 bases and J by 7 bases. This CDR3 region has 15 residues. DNA for the CDR3: TGTGCCAGCAGTGCAAAGCGGGGGGGCCAAAATGAGCAGTTCTTC. Encoded protein: CASSAKRGGQNEQFF. The full variable domain, in which reference TRBV2 and TRBJ2-1 provide the parts outside the CDR3, is EPEVTQTPSHQVTQMGQEVILRCVPISNHLYFYWYRQILGQKVEFLVSFYNNEISEKSEIFDDQFSVERPDGSNFTLKIRSTKLEDSAMYFCASSAKRGGQNEQFFGPGTRLTVL.

As DNA, the CDR3 is TGTGCCTGGAGTGTACAGGGGGCTTTAATCACAGATACGCAGTATTTT. This translates into CAWSVQGALITDTQYF. V gene TRBV30 combines with J gene TRBJ2-3; 9 bases match TRBD1. The CDR3 covers 16 residues. CDR1 and CDR2 (germline): GTSNPN, SVGIG (reference sequence). Unmatched junction bases numbered 6, after V lost 0 bases and J lost 2 bases.

The chain joins TRBV9 to TRBJ2-3; a possible D gene is TRBD1 (6 bases). Deletions cut 0 bases from V and 2 bases from J, with 10 bases between. Germline V gene lookup returns CDR1 SGDLS and CDR2 YYNGEE. The CDR3 runs to 15 residues. As DNA, the CDR3 is TGTGCCAGCAGCGTAGCTAGGACAGACACAGATACGCAGTATTTT. Its translation is CASSVARTDTDTQYF.

This clone came up a few times. V and J are TRBV2 and TRBJ1-1; D unclear. Between the trimmed V and J ends, which lost 5 bases and 0 bases, there was a span of 10 bases. Germline assignment: CDR1 SNHLY and CDR2 FYNNEI. The CDR3 runs to 14 residues. Here the CDR3 reads CASSRRALNTEAFF. CDR3 nucleotide sequence: TGTGCCAGCAGTAGGAGGGCCTTGAACACTGAAGCTTTCTTT.

This chain's CDR3 is CASSTGSGVIIQYF. The CDR3 region has the DNA TGTGCCAGCAGTACAGGGAGCGGGGTGATCATTCAGTACTTC. V usage is TRBV27 and J usage is TRBJ2-4; TRBD2 might be the D (7 bases). Germline-derived CDR1 and CDR2 are MNHEY and SMNVEV (reference sequence). Deletions cut 5 bases from V and 9 bases from J, with 17 bases between. The CDR3 loop spans 14 amino acids.

The chain uses TRBV28 and TRBJ2-7; possible D gene TRBD1, 6 bases. CDR1 is MDHEN and CDR2 is SYDVKM in the germline V gene. Trimming left V 2 bases short and J 5 bases short, with 19 bases between. This CDR3 has 16 amino acids. The CDR3 protein is CASSLSPNRDGDEQYF. CDR3 sequence (DNA): TGTGCCAGCAGTTTAAGCCCTAACAGGGATGGGGACGAGCAGTACTTC. The whole variable domain, filled in from reference TRBV28 and TRBJ2-7, reads DVKVTQSSRYLVKRTGEKVFLECVQDMDHENMFWYRQDPGLGLRLIYFSYDVKMKEKGDIPEGYSVSREKKERFSLILESASTNQTSMYLCASSLSPNRDGDEQYFGPGTRLTVT.

The chain couples TRBV7-3 to TRBJ2-5, with 7 bases matching TRBD2. Germline V gene sequence: CDR1 SGHTA, CDR2 FQGTGA. This CDR3 is built from 13 residues. J lost 4 bases, V lost 5 bases, and 4 bases had no gene match. In DNA form, the CDR3 reads TGTGCCAGCAGCCCGACTAGCTCAGAGACCCAGTACTTC. It translates to CASSPTSSETQYF.